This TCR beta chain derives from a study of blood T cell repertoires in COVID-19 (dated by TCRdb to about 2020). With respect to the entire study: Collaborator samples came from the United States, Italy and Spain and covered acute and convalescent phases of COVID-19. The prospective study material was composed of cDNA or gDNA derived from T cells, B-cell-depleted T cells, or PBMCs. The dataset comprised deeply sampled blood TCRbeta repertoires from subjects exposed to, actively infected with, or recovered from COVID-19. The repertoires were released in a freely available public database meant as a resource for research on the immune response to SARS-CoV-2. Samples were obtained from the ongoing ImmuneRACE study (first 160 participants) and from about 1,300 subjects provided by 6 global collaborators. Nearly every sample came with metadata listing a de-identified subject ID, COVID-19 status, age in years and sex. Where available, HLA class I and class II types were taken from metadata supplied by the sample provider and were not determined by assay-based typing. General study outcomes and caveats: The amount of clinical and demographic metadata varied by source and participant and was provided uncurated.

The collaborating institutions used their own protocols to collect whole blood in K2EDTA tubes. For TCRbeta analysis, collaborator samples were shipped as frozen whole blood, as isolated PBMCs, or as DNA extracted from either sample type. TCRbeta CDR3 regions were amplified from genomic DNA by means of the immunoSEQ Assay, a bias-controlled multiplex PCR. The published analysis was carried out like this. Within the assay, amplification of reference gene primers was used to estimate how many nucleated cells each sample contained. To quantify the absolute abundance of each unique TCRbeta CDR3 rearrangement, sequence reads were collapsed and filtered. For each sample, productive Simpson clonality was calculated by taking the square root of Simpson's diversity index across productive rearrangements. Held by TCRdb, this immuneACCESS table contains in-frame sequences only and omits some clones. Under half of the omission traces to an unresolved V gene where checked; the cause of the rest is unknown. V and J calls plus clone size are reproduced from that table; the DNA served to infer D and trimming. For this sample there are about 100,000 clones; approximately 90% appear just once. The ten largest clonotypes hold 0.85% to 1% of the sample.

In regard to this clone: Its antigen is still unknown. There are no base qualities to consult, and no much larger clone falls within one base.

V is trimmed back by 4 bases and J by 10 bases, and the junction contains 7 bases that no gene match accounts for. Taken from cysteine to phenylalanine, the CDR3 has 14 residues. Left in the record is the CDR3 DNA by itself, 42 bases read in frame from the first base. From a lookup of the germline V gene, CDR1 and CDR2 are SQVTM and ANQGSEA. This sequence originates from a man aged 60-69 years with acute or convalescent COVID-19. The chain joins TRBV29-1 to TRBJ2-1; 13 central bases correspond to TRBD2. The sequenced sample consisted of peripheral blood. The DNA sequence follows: TGCAGCGTTGCAAGACTAGCGGGAGGTGAGGAGCAGTTCTTC. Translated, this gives CSVARLAGGEEQFF.